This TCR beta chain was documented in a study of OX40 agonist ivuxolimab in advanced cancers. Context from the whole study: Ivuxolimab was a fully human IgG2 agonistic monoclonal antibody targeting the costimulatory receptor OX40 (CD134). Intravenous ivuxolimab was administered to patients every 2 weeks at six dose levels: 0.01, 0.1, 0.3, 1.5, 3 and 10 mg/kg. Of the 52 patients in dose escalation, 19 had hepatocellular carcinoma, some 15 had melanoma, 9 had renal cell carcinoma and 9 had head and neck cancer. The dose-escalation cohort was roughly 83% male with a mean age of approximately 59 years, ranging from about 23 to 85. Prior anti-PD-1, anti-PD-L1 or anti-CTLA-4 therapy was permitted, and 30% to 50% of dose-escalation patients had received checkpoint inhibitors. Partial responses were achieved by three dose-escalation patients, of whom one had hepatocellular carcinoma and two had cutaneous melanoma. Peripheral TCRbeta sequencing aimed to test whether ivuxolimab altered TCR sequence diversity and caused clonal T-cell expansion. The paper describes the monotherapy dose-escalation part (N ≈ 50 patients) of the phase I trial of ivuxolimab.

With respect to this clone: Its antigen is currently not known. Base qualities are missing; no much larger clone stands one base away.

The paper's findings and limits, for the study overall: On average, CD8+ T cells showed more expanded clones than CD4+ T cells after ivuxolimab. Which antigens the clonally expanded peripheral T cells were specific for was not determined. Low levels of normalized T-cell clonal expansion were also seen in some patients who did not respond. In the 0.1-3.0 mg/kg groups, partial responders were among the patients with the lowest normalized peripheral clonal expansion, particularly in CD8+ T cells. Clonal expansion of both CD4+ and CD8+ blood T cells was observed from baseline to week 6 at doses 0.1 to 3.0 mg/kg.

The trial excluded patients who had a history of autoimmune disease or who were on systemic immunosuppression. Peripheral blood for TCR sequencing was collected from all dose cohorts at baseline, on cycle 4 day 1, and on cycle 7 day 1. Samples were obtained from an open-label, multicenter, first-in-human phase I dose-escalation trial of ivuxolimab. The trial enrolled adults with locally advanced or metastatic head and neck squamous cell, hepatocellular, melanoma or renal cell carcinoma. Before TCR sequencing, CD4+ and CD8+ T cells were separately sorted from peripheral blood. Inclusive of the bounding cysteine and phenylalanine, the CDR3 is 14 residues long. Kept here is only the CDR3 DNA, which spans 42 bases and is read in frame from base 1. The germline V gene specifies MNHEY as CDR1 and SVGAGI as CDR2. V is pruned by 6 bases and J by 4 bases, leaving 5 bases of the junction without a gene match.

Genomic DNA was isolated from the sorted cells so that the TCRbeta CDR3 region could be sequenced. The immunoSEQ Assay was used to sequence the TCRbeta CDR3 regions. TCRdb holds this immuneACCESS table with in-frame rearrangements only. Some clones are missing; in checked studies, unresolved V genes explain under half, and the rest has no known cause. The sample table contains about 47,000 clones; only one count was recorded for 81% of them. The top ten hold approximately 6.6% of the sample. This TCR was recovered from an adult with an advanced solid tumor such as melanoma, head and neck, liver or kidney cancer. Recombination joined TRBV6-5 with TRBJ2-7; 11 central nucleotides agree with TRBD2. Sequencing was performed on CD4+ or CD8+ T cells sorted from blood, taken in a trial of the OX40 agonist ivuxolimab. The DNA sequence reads TGTGCCAGCAGCCCAGGGACTAGCGGTTACGAGCAGTACTTC. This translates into CASSPGTSGYEQYF.